This is a list of T cell receptor beta chains from one sample in a study of T-cell memory formation after mild COVID-19. TCRdb fed the 5' RACE reads into MiXCR, producing one record per CDR3 protein. The sample holds about 180,000 distinct CDR3 sequences, 16% seen once. Sequencing input: PBMCs or a T cell subset sorted from them (not recorded which). The source of these receptors is an adult woman who had mild COVID-19 (a few samples of this study predate the infection). Cell type and time point are not known. Both conserved end residues are part of each CDR3. The D gene is left open where the match is weak. Only part of the rows carry a size: once, few, many, or a class if the clone is expanded.

v_call	clone_size	cdr3_length	j_call	d_call	cdr3_aa	cdr3_nt
TRBV29-1	NA	14	TRBJ2-7	TRBD2	CSVEDHSGSFEQYF	TGCAGCGTTGAAGATCATAGCGGGAGTTTCGAGCAGTACTTC
TRBV11-2	few	15	TRBJ1-4	NA	CASSLGVAPNEKLFF	TGTGCCAGCAGCTTGGGGGTCGCCCCTAATGAAAAACTGTTTTTT
TRBV9	NA	15	TRBJ2-6	NA	CASSVAGAGANVLTF	TGTGCCAGCAGCGTAGCGGGGGCTGGGGCCAACGTCCTGACTTTC
TRBV11-3	NA	16	TRBJ2-7	TRBD2	CASSLAGLADSYEQYF	TGTGCCAGCAGCTTAGCAGGGCTAGCGGACTCCTACGAGCAGTACTTC
TRBV3-1	few	13	TRBJ1-2	NA	CASSPDSSYGYTF	TGTGCCAGCAGCCCGGACAGCTCCTATGGCTACACCTTC
TRBV20-1	once	14	TRBJ2-1	NA	CSGGLAQGRNEQFF	TGCAGTGGAGGCCTAGCGCAAGGAAGAAATGAGCAGTTCTTC
TRBV29-1	NA	14	TRBJ2-3	TRBD1	CSVEPGGHTDTQYF	TGCAGCGTTGAACCAGGGGGCCATACAGATACGCAGTATTTT
TRBV5-4	NA	13	TRBJ2-7	TRBD2	CASSLVAGYEQYF	TGTGCCAGCAGCTTGGTAGCGGGCTACGAGCAGTACTTC
TRBV6-2/TRBV6-3	NA	14	TRBJ2-2	NA	CASNYHSNTGELFF	TGTGCCAGCAATTATCACTCCAACACCGGGGAGCTGTTTTTT
TRBV19	NA	13	TRBJ2-3	NA	CASRKSSTDTQYF	TGTGCCAGTAGGAAAAGTTCCACAGATACGCAGTATTTT
TRBV25-1	few	11	TRBJ2-7	NA	CASSEFYEQYF	TGTGCCAGCAGTGAATTTTACGAGCAGTACTTC
TRBV10-3	NA	12	TRBJ1-1	TRBD1	CAIGPGGTEAFF	TGTGCCATCGGGCCAGGGGGAACTGAAGCTTTCTTT
TRBV19	many	13	TRBJ2-7	TRBD1	CATRPGQGYEQYF	TGTGCCACGCGACCGGGACAGGGCTACGAGCAGTACTTC
TRBV6-1	NA	20	TRBJ2-1	TRBD2	CASRPIPGLAGGPSYNEQFF	TGTGCCAGCAGGCCCATTCCGGGACTAGCGGGAGGGCCCTCCTACAATGAGCAGTTCTTC
TRBV29-1	few	14	TRBJ2-2	NA	CSALRLGDTGELFF	TGCAGCGCCCTACGACTAGGCGACACCGGGGAGCTGTTTTTT
TRBV5-1	few	15	TRBJ2-5	NA	CASSLQGHFQETQYF	TGCGCCAGCAGCTTGCAGGGACACTTCCAAGAGACCCAGTACTTC
TRBV29-1	few	14	TRBJ1-1	TRBD1	CSVVPGQRNTEAFF	TGCAGCGTTGTCCCGGGACAGAGGAACACTGAAGCTTTCTTT
TRBV7-8	few	16	TRBJ2-5	TRBD2	CASSPRKRGGLETQYF	TGTGCCAGCAGCCCTCGGAAGCGGGGGGGCCTCGAGACCCAGTACTTC
TRBV20-1	few	15	TRBJ2-5	NA	CSALPLVARQETQYF	TGCAGTGCCCTCCCCCTGGTAGCGCGACAAGAGACCCAGTACTTC
TRBV20-1	NA	14	TRBJ1-4	TRBD1	CSARDKAGGEKLFF	TGCAGTGCTAGAGATAAGGCAGGGGGTGAAAAACTGTTTTTT
TRBV28	NA	15	TRBJ1-4	NA	CASSLGQSLNEKLFF	TGTGCCAGCAGTTTAGGACAGAGCCTTAATGAAAAACTGTTTTTT
TRBV11-2	many	14	TRBJ1-1	NA	CASSLGQGYTEAFF	TGTGCCAGCAGCTTAGGGCAGGGCTACACTGAAGCTTTCTTT
TRBV6-6	few	14	TRBJ2-1	NA	CASTGGSSYNEQFF	TGTGCCAGTACGGGGGGCAGCTCCTACAATGAGCAGTTCTTC